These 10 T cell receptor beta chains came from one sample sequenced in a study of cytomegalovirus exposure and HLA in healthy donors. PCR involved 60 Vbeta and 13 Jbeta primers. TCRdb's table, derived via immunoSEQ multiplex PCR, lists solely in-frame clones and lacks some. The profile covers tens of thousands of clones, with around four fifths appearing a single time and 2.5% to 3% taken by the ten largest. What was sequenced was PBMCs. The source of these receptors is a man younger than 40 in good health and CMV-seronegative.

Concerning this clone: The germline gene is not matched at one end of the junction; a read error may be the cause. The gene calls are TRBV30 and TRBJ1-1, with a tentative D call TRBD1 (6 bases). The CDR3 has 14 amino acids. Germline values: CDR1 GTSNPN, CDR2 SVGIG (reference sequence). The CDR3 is CAWSGFTGNSEAFF. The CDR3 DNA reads TGTGCCTGGAGTGGCTTTACAGGGAACTCTGAAGCTTTCTTT. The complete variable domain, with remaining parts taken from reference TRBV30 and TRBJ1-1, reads SQTIHQWPATLVQPVGSPLSLECTVEGTSNPNLYWYRQAAGRGLQLLFYSVGIGQISSEVPQNLSASRPQDRQFILSSKKLLLSDSGFYLCAWSGFTGNSEAFFGQGTRLTVV.

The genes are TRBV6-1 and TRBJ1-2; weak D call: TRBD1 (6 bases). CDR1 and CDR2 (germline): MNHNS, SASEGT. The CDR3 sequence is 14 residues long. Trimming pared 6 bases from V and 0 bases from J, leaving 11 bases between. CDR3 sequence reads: CASRDRSTNYGYTF. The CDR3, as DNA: TGTGCCAGCAGGGACAGATCGACTAACTATGGCTACACCTTC.

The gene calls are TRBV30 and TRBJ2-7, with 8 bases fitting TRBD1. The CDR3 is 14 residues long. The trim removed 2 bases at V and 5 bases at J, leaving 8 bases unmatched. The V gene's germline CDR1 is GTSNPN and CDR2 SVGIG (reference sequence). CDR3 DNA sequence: TGTGCCTGGAGTAAAAACAGGGGGTCGGACGAGCAGTACTTC. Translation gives CAWSKNRGSDEQYF.

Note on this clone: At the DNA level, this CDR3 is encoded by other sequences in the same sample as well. The CDR3 DNA reads TGTGCCAGCAGCTTAGTTCTCGCGCCCTACGAGCAGTACTTC. Translation gives CASSLVLAPYEQYF. The rearrangement uses TRBV7-9 and TRBJ2-5; D is unclear. The J call may not be correct, given that the DNA end is closer to TRBJ2-7. The CDR3 runs 14 residues. Germline values: CDR1 SEHNR, CDR2 FQNEAQ (reference sequence).

DNA of the CDR3: TGCAGCGTTGATGGCGGGTTCCCGAACACTGAAGCTTTCTTT. It codes for CSVDGGFPNTEAFF. The J gene is TRBJ1-1, the V gene TRBV29-1; D not certain. Per the germline V gene, CDR1 is SQVTM and CDR2 is ANQGSEA. The CDR3 consists of 14 residues. Trimming stripped 3 bases from V and 1 base from J, with 12 bases between.

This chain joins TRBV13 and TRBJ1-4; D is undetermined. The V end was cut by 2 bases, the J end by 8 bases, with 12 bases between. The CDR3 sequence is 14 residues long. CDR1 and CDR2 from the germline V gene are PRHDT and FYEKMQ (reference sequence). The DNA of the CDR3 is TGTGCCAGCAGCTTAAAAAGGATGGAGGAAAAACTGTTTTTT. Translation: CASSLKRMEEKLFF.

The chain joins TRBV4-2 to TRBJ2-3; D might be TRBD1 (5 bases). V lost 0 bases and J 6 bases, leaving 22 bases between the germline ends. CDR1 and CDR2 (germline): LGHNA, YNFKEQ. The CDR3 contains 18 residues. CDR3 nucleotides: TGTGCCAGCAGCCAAGATTTAGGTACAGGTTATTTTTCTGATACGCAGTATTTT. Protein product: CASSQDLGTGYFSDTQYF.

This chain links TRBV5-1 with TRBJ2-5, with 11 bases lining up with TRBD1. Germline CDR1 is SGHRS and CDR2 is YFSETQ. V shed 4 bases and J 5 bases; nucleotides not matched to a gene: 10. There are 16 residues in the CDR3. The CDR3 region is CASSEWTGGAGETQYF. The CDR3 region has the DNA TGCGCCAGCAGCGAGTGGACAGGGGGCGCGGGGGAGACCCAGTACTTC.

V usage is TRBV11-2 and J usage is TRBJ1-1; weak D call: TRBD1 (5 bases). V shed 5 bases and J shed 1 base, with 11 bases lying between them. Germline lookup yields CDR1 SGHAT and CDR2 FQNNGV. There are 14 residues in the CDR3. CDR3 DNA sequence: TGTGCCAGCAGCCGGGGGGGGACGAACACTGAAGCTTTCTTT. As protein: CASSRGGTNTEAFF.

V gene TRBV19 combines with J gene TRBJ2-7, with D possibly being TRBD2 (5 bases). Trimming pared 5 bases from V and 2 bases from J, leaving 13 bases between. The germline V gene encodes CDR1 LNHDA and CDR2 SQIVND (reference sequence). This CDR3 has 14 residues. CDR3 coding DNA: TGTGCCAGTAGTGCCGGAGGAAAAGCCTACGAGCAGTACTTC. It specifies CASSAGGKAYEQYF. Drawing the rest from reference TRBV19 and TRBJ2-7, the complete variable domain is DGGITQSPKYLFRKEGQNVTLSCEQNLNHDAMYWYRQDPGQGLRLIYYSQIVNDFQKGDIAEGYSVSREKKESFPLTVTSAQKNPTAFYLCASSAGGKAYEQYFGPGTRLTVT.